The sequence of this T cell receptor (beta chain) was determined in a study of Graves' ophthalmopathy and Graves' hyperthyroidism. Study-wide results and limits: Most expanded clonotypes from thyroid (those above 0.001 frequency) were also found in blood.

RNA transcripts served as template for amplifying TCR beta CDR3 sequences. Second-round multiplex PCR came after a first-round RT-PCR that employed HTBI primers. In TCRdb, the multiplex PCR reads were re-called with MiXCR into one record per CDR3 protein. The table has hundreds of thousands of distinct CDR3 sequences, roughly 15% seen once. At least ten counts were recorded for this clonotype. What it binds is not known. Serum thyroxine and TRAb, along with clinical symptoms, thyroid ultrasound and orbital computed tomography, were what diagnosis relied on. Unmatched junction bases numbered 8, after V lost 6 bases and J lost 3 bases. Germline CDR1 reads SQVTM; CDR2 reads ANQGSEA. The CDR3 has 15 residues.

This TCR derives from a woman under 30 with stable Graves' hyperthyroidism. The chain is built from TRBV29-1 and TRBJ1-2; TRBD1 matches 12 bases. The sequenced material came from peripheral blood. DNA of the CDR3: TGCAGCGTGGGGACAGGGGGCCGGGCGGACTATGGCTACACCTTC. Protein: CSVGTGGRADYGYTF.